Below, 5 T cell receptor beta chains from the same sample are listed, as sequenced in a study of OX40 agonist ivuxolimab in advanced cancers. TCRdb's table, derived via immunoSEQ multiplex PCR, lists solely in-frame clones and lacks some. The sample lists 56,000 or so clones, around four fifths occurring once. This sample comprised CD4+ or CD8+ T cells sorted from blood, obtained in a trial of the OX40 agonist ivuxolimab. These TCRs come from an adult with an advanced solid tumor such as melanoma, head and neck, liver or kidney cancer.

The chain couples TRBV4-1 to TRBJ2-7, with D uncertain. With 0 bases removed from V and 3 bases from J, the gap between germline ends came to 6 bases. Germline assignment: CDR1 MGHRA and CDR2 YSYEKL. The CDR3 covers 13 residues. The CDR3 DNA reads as TGCGCCAGCAGCCAAGAATCGGGCTACGAGCAGTACTTC. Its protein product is CASSQESGYEQYF.

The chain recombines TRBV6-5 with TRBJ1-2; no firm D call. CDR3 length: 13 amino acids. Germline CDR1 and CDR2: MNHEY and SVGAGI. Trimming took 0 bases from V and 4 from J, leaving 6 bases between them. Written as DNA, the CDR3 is TGTGCCAGCAGTTACTCTGGCCTCTATGGCTACACCTTC. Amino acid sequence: CASSYSGLYGYTF.

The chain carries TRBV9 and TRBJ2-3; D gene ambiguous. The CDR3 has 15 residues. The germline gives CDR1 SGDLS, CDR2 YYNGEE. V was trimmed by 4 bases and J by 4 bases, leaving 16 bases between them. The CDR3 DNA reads TGTGCCAGCAGCCCCCGACCATCGGTAGCAGATACGCAGTATTTT. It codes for CASSPRPSVADTQYF.

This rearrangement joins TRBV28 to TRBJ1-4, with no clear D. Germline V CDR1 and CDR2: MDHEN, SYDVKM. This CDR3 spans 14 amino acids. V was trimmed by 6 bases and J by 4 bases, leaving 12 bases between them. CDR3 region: CASSPYSLNEKLFF. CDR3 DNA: TGTGCCAGCAGCCCATACAGCCTTAATGAAAAACTGTTTTTT.

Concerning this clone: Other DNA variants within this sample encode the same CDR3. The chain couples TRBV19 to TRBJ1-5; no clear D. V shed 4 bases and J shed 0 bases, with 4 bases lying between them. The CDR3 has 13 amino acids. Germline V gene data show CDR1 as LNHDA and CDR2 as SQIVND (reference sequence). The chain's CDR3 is CASSRNSNQPQHF. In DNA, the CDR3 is TGTGCCAGTAGTAGAAATAGCAATCAGCCCCAGCATTTT.